The 28 T cell receptor beta chains in this list originate from one sample, sequenced in a study of blood T cell repertoires in COVID-19. Sequencing was performed with immunoSEQ multiplex PCR; in TCRdb, only in-frame clones are kept and a portion is missing. The sample consists of tens of thousands of clones, about 88% of them appearing once. The specimen sequenced was peripheral blood. The receptors derive from a human donor in a cohort sampled during active COVID-19.

This chain joins TRBV4-3 and TRBJ1-1, with D tentatively TRBD1 (5 bases). V was clipped by 2 bases and J by 0 bases, with 10 bases between them. CDR1 is LGHNA and CDR2 is YSLEER in the germline V gene. There are 15 residues in the CDR3. CDR3 DNA: TGCGCCAGCAGCCAACAGGGCCGGCTGAACACTGAAGCTTTCTTT. Its protein is CASSQQGRLNTEAFF.

V usage is TRBV6-5 and J usage is TRBJ2-2; 10 bases are shared with TRBD1. Germline assignment: CDR1 MNHEY and CDR2 SVGAGI. The CDR3 is 15 amino acids. V lost 6 bases and J lost 6; bases outside the gene matches: 7. CDR3 nucleotide sequence: TGTGCCAGCAGCCGACAGGGGGCAGTTTCCGGGGAGCTGTTTTTT. Translated: CASSRQGAVSGELFF.

The rearrangement joins TRBV25-1 to TRBJ1-6, with TRBD1 matching over 10 bases. CDR1 is MGHDK, CDR2 SYGVNS, per germline. Trimming took 6 bases from V and 4 from J; bases not matched to a gene: 3. CDR3 length: 15 residues. In DNA form, the CDR3 reads TGTGCCAGCAGCTCGGGACAGGGGTATAATTCACCCCTCCACTTT. It codes for CASSSGQGYNSPLHF.

V usage is TRBV15 and J usage is TRBJ2-7; 7 bases fit TRBD1. The CDR3 is 16 amino acids. Germline loops: CDR1 LNHNV, CDR2 YYDKDF (reference sequence). Trimming removed 2 bases from V and 0 bases from J; junction bases left unmatched: 7. In nucleotides, the CDR3 is TGTGCCACCAGCAGAACCGGGACAGCTTACTCCTACGAGCAGTACTTC. Encoded protein: CATSRTGTAYSYEQYF.

V usage is TRBV7-2 and J usage is TRBJ2-5, with 9 nucleotides matching TRBD2. In germline, CDR1 is SGHTA, CDR2 FQGNSA. The CDR3 contains 16 residues. Trimming removed 1 base from V and 2 bases from J; junction bases left unmatched: 5. The DNA of the CDR3 is TGTGCCAGCAGCTTAGATGTGCGGGAGGGGCAAGAGACCCAGTACTTC. Amino acids: CASSLDVREGQETQYF.

The chain links TRBV2 to TRBJ2-1, with 10 bases aligning to TRBD2. The CDR3 extends over 16 amino acids. The germline gives CDR1 SNHLY, CDR2 FYNNEI. The J segment lost 6 bases and the V segment lost 2 bases, leaving 7 bases of the junction unmatched. CDR3 DNA: TGTGCCAGCAGTGAATTTTTAGCGGGAGGTACCAATGAGCAGTTCTTC. Its translation is CASSEFLAGGTNEQFF.

This clone was seen just once. This rearrangement joins TRBV6-7 to TRBJ1-3; TRBD1 matches 7 bases. TRBV6-7 is identified as an open reading frame with a role that is uncertain. The trim removed 2 bases at V and 4 bases at J, leaving 5 bases unmatched. The CDR3 totals 15 residues. The CDR3 nucleotides read TGTGCCAGCAGTTACCAGGACAGGATCGGAAACACCATATATTTT. Amino acids: CASSYQDRIGNTIYF.

This clone was seen more than once but under ten times. This chain connects TRBV4-2 to TRBJ1-5, with TRBD1 matching 8 bases. Germline CDR1 reads LGHNA; CDR2 reads YNFKEQ. The CDR3 is made up of 17 amino acids. Trimming cost V 3 bases and J 3 bases; bases outside gene matches: 10. The CDR3 region has the DNA TGTGCCAGCAGCCAGTGGACAGGGAGCGGGGTCAATCAGCCCCAGCATTTT. This gives the protein CASSQWTGSGVNQPQHF.

J is TRBJ2-1 and V is TRBV6-2 or TRBV6-3, with D possibly matching TRBD1 (6 bases). V shed 7 bases and J shed 8 bases, with 21 bases lying between them. In germline, CDR1 is MNHEY, CDR2 SVGEGT. The length of the CDR3 is 15 residues. CDR3 residues: CASTPGGSLADEQFF. CDR3 sequence (DNA): TGTGCCAGCACCCCTGGGGGCAGTCTAGCAGATGAGCAGTTCTTC.

V gene TRBV28 combines with J gene TRBJ2-1; no reliable D call. CDR1 is MDHEN and CDR2 is SYDVKM in the germline V gene. The ends were cut back, 6 bases at V and 4 bases at J, with 10 bases in the middle. The CDR3 runs to 13 residues. The CDR3 spells CASRTTTYNEQFF. The DNA of the CDR3 is TGTGCCAGCAGAACTACAACTTACAATGAGCAGTTCTTC.

A remark on this clone: Germline is not matched at one junction end, which may reflect a read error. The gene calls are TRBV7-7 and TRBJ2-3; 9 bases line up with TRBD1. Germline V gene sequence: CDR1 SSHAT, CDR2 FNYEAQ (reference sequence). CDR3 length equals 15 residues. The DNA of the CDR3 is TGTGCTAGCAGCTTAGGACAGGGGCTCACAGATACGCAGTATTTT. It is translated as CASSLGQGLTDTQYF. The complete variable domain, with remaining parts taken from reference TRBV7-7 and TRBJ2-3, reads GAGVSQSPRYKVTKRGQDVTLRCDPISSHATLYWYQQALGQGPEFLTYFNYEAQPDKSGLPSDRFSAERPEGSISTLTIQRTEQRDSAMYRCASSLGQGLTDTQYFGPGTRLTVL.

J is TRBJ2-7 and V is TRBV18; TRBD2 matches 7 bases. The germline CDR1 and CDR2 sequences are KGHSH and LQKENI. The CDR3 has 14 amino acids. V gave up 4 bases and J gave up 3 bases; unmatched junction bases: 6. The CDR3 loop is CASSRASGHYEQYF. CDR3 coding DNA: TGTGCCAGCTCACGGGCTAGCGGACACTACGAGCAGTACTTC.

CDR3 sequence reads: CASSQDLSSLSSYNEQFF. The CDR3 DNA reads TGTGCCAGCAGCCAAGATCTGTCTAGCCTAAGCTCCTACAATGAGCAGTTCTTC. V is TRBV14 and J is TRBJ2-1, with a tentative D call TRBD2 (5 bases). This CDR3 comprises 18 residues. V was cut by 0 bases and J by 0 bases, with 15 bases left in between. In germline, CDR1 is SGHDN, CDR2 FVKESK.

This rearrangement joins TRBV19 to TRBJ2-1; 11 nucleotides match TRBD2. The CDR3 runs 15 residues. V dropped 7 bases and J dropped 4; count of bases not matched to a gene: 6. Germline CDR1 LNHDA, CDR2 SQIVND (reference sequence). CDR3 in amino acids: CASKEGTSGYNEQFF. CDR3 bases: TGTGCCAGTAAGGAGGGGACTAGCGGATACAATGAGCAGTTCTTC.

V is TRBV4-2 and J is TRBJ2-2, with D maybe TRBD2 (7 bases). This CDR3 comprises 17 residues. CDR1 is LGHNA and CDR2 is YNFKEQ in the germline V gene. Trimming shortened V by 4 bases and J by 5 bases, and 20 bases separated the two germline ends. The CDR3 reads CASSPRTTGRGTGELFF. The CDR3 DNA reads TGTGCCAGCAGCCCCCGAACCACAGGGCGGGGGACCGGGGAGCTGTTTTTT.

The rearrangement joins TRBV15 to TRBJ2-3, with D unclear. The CDR3 extends over 14 amino acids. Germline V gene lookup returns CDR1 LNHNV and CDR2 YYDKDF (reference sequence). V was trimmed by 2 bases and J by 1 base, leaving 7 bases between them. The CDR3 loop is CATSRRQGTDTQYF. The CDR3 DNA reads as TGTGCCACCAGCAGACGACAAGGCACAGATACGCAGTATTTT.

V and J are TRBV15 and TRBJ1-2; D remains ambiguous. The V gene's germline CDR1 is LNHNV and CDR2 YYDKDF (reference sequence). The CDR3 spans 15 residues. With 1 base removed from V and 7 bases from J, the gap between germline ends came to 16 bases. The CDR3 region is CATSRGITRASGYTF. As DNA, the CDR3 is TGTGCCACCAGCAGAGGAATTACGAGGGCCTCTGGCTACACCTTC.

The chain is built from TRBV12-5 and TRBJ1-1, with D tentatively TRBD1 (5 bases). The germline CDR1 and CDR2 sequences are LGHNT and FRNRAP. The CDR3 sequence is 15 residues long. V was trimmed by 7 bases and J by 5 bases, leaving 20 bases between them. The CDR3 region is CASAGSGTRRTEAFF. CDR3 nucleotides: TGTGCTAGTGCCGGAAGTGGGACTAGAAGAACTGAAGCTTTCTTT.

V and J are TRBV11-3 and TRBJ1-2; 10 bases agree with TRBD1. Germline trimming cut 1 base from V and 6 bases from J; bases unmatched to any gene: 2. The CDR3 loop spans 14 amino acids. Germline CDR1 and CDR2: SGHNT and YENEEA. CDR3 residues: CASSLAGTGDGYTF. CDR3 DNA: TGTGCCAGCAGCTTAGCCGGGACAGGGGATGGCTACACCTTC.

This chain joins TRBV2 and TRBJ2-3; 9 nucleotides agree with TRBD2. V lost 5 bases to trimming and J lost 1 base; unmatched junction nucleotides: 4. Germline CDR1 and CDR2: SNHLY and FYNNEI. This CDR3 spans 15 amino acids. For the CDR3, the DNA is TGTGCCAGCAGTAAAGAGCGGGAGGGCACAGATACGCAGTATTTT. This sequence encodes CASSKEREGTDTQYF.

This sequence joins TRBV18 and TRBJ1-5; 11 bases fit TRBD1. Germline CDR1 and CDR2: KGHSH and LQKENI. This CDR3 region has 15 residues. V gave up 4 bases and J gave up 6 bases; unmatched junction bases: 5. The CDR3 DNA reads as TGTGCCAGCTCACGCGGACAGGGGGCAGGTCAGCCCCAGCATTTT. Protein sequence: CASSRGQGAGQPQHF. Combining the CDR3 with reference TRBV18 and TRBJ1-5 gives the whole variable domain NAGVMQNPRHLVRRRGQEARLRCSPMKGHSHVYWYRQLPEEGLKFMVYLQKENIIDESGMPKERFSAEFPKEGPSILRIQQVVRGDSAAYFCASSRGQGAGQPQHFGDGTRLSIL.

This chain links TRBV5-1 with TRBJ2-3; 7 bases agree with TRBD2. The CDR3 is 16 residues long. The ends lost 4 bases at V and 0 bases at J; junction bases unmatched: 8. The germline CDR1 and CDR2 sequences are SGHRS and YFSETQ. CDR3 DNA sequence: TGCGCCAGCAGCACTCGGCGGGAGATGAGCACAGATACGCAGTATTTT. Translation gives CASSTRREMSTDTQYF.

V gene TRBV4-3 combines with J gene TRBJ1-1; D perhaps matches TRBD1 (5 bases). This CDR3 is 14 amino acids long. Germline-derived CDR1 and CDR2 are LGHNA and YSLEER. Trimming cost V 1 base and J 5 bases, with 11 bases left between them. CDR3 nucleotide sequence: TGCGCCAGCAGCCAAGTCAGGGAAATAACTGAAGCTTTCTTT. As protein: CASSQVREITEAFF.

The V and J genes are TRBV9 and TRBJ1-6, with D maybe TRBD1 (5 bases). Germline CDR1 reads SGDLS; CDR2 reads YYNGEE. The CDR3 sequence is 14 residues long. V lost 2 bases and J 7 bases, leaving 10 bases between the germline ends. CDR3 amino acids: CASSVKDRNSPLHF. CDR3 nucleotides: TGTGCCAGCAGCGTTAAAGACAGAAATTCACCCCTCCACTTT.

Only a few counts were recorded for this clone. The chain couples TRBV27 to TRBJ2-7; 7 positions agree with TRBD2. This CDR3 is 12 amino acids long. V shed 6 bases, J shed 13 bases, and the junction held 12 bases outside the gene matches. Germline CDR1 reads MNHEY; CDR2 reads SMNVEV (reference sequence). In DNA, the CDR3 is TGTGCCAGCAGCGGCACCGGGAGGAGGGAATACTTC. Its translation is CASSGTGRREYF.

V gene TRBV5-1 combines with J gene TRBJ2-2, with 8 nucleotides matching TRBD2. The CDR3 runs to 14 residues. V was pared by 6 bases and J by 4 bases, with 5 bases of the junction left unmatched. The V gene's germline CDR1 is SGHRS and CDR2 YFSETQ. The CDR3 reads CASNLAGTTGELFF. CDR3 nucleotides: TGCGCCAGCAACTTAGCGGGAACCACCGGGGAGCTGTTTTTT.

As regards this clone: Sequence at one end of the junction differs from germline and may be a read error. The chain recombines TRBV30 with TRBJ1-1; D is uncertain. The germline V gene encodes CDR1 GTSNPN and CDR2 SVGIG (reference sequence). The CDR3 has 13 amino acids. CDR3 sequence reads: CAWKVGGNIEAFF. The CDR3 DNA sequence: TGTGCCTGGAAGGTAGGCGGGAACATTGAAGCTTTCTTT.

This clone was seen only a few times. This sequence joins TRBV5-6 and TRBJ2-3; TRBD2 might be the D (6 bases). V was trimmed by 8 bases and J by 1 base, leaving 20 bases between them. The CDR3 extends over 16 amino acids. Per germline, CDR1 SGHDT and CDR2 YYEEEE. CDR3 residues: CASTTIAVRGTDTQYF. The CDR3 coding sequence is TGTGCCAGTACGACTATAGCGGTCCGGGGCACAGATACGCAGTATTTT.